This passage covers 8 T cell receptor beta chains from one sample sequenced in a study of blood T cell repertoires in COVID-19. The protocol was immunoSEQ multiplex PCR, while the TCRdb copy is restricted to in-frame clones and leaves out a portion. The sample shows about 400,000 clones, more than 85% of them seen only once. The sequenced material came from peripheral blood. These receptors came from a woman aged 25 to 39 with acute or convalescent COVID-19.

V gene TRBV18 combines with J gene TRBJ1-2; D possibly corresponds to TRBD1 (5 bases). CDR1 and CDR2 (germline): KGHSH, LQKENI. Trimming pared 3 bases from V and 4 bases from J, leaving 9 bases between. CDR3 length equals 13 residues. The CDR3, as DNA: TGTGCCAGCTCACCCCCGGGGGTCTATGGCTACACCTTC. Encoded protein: CASSPPGVYGYTF.

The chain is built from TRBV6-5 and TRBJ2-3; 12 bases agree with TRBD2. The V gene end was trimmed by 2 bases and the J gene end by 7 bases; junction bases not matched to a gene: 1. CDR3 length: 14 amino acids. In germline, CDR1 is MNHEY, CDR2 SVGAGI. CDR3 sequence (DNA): TGTGCCAGCAGTTACCTAGCGGGGGGGTATACGCAGTATTTT. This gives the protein CASSYLAGGYTQYF.

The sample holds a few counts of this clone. The CDR3 sequence: CASSPGTSGTAYNEQFF. In DNA form, the CDR3 reads TGTGCCAGCAGCCCGGGTACCTCCGGGACAGCTTATAATGAGCAGTTCTTC. The V gene is TRBV3-1 (or the pseudogene TRBV3-2), the J gene TRBJ2-1; 7 nucleotides line up with TRBD1. The germline CDR1 and CDR2 sequences are LGHDT and YNNKEL (reference sequence). V shed 4 bases, J shed 7 bases, and the junction held 16 bases outside the gene matches. The CDR3 consists of 17 residues.

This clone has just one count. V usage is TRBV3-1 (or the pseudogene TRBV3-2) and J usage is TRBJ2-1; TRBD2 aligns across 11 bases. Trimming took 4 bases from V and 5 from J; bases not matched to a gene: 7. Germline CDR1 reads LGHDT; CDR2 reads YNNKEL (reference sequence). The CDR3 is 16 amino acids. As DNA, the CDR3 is TGTGCCAGCAGCCCCCTTCTAGCGGGGGGTGACAATGAGCAGTTCTTC. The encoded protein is CASSPLLAGGDNEQFF.

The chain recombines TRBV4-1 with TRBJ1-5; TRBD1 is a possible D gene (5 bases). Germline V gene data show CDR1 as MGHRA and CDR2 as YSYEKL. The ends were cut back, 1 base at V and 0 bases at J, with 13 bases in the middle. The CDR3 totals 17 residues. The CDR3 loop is CASSQVSGWGSNQPQHF. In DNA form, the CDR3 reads TGCGCCAGCAGCCAAGTTTCAGGGTGGGGTAGCAATCAGCCCCAGCATTTT.

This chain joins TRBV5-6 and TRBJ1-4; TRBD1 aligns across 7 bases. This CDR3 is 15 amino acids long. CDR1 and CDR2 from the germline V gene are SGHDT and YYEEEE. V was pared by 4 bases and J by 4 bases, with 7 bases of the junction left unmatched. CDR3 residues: CASSLLGQINEKLFF. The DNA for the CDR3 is TGTGCCAGCAGCCTCTTGGGACAGATTAATGAAAAACTGTTTTTT.

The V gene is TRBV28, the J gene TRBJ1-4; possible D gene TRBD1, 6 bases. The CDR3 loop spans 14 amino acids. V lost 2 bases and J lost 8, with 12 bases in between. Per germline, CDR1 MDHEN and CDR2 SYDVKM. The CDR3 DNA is TGTGCCAGCAGTTTAAGGGGGATGAGGGAAAAACTGTTTTTT. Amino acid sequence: CASSLRGMREKLFF.

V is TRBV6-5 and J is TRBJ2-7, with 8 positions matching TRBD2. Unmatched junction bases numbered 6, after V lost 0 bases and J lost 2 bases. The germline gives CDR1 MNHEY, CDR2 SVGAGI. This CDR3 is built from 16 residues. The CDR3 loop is CASSYSRRGVPYEQYF. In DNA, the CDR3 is TGTGCCAGCAGTTACTCGAGGCGGGGGGTTCCCTACGAGCAGTACTTC.